Detailed here is one TCR beta chain. The sample originates from a study of control samples from healthy donors and cancer patients. This CDR3 has 16 amino acids. V gave up 4 bases and J gave up 4 bases; unmatched junction bases: 8. Germline lookup yields CDR1 SGHRS and CDR2 YFSETQ. TCRdb's table, derived via immunoSEQ multiplex PCR, lists solely in-frame clones and lacks some. The repertoire holds tens of thousands of clones, with 80% to 95% as singletons. The rearrangement uses TRBV5-1 and TRBJ2-3; the match to TRBD2 covers 11 bases. Input material: blood. The TCR originated in a woman younger than 45 in good health. CDR3 sequence (DNA): TGCGCCAGCAGCGCACTAGCGGGAGATGCGGCAGATACGCAGTATTTT. Translated, it gives CASSALAGDAADTQYF.